The clone carrying this T cell receptor (beta chain) occurred once. This entry belongs to a study of blood T cell repertoires in COVID-19. Overall study: PBMCs, B-cell-depleted T cells, or T cells provided the cDNA or gDNA that made up the material.

Original methodology: Reference gene primer amplification in the assay estimated nucleated cell counts. Measured with immunoSEQ multiplex PCR; TCRdb has only the in-frame clones, and not every one. V and J calls and clone size follow that table, whereas D and trimming were derived from the DNA. The top ten clones hold around 7.4% of a sample with over 45,000 clones, less than 90% of them seen once. Germline V CDR1 and CDR2: MNHEY, SVGAGI. The CDR3 contains 14 residues. Trimming cost V 2 bases and J 12 bases; bases outside gene matches: 8. The clonotype originates from a man aged 55 to 70 with active COVID-19. Sequenced sample: peripheral blood. The chain couples TRBV6-5 to TRBJ2-7; 12 positions agree with TRBD1. The CDR3 spells CASSYTGQGAMTYF. The CDR3 DNA reads TGTGCCAGCAGTTACACGGGACAGGGGGCGATGACGTACTTC.